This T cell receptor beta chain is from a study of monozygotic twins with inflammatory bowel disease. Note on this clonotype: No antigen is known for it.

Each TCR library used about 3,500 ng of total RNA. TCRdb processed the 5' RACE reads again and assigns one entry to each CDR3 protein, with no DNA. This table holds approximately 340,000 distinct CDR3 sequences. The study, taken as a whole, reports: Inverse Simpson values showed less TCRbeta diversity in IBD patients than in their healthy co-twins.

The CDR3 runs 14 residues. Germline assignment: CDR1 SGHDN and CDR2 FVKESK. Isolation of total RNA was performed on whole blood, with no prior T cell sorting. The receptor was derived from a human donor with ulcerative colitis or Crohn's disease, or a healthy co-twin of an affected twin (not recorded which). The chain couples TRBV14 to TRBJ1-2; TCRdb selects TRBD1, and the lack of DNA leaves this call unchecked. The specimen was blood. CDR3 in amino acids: CASSQVGAAYGYTF.